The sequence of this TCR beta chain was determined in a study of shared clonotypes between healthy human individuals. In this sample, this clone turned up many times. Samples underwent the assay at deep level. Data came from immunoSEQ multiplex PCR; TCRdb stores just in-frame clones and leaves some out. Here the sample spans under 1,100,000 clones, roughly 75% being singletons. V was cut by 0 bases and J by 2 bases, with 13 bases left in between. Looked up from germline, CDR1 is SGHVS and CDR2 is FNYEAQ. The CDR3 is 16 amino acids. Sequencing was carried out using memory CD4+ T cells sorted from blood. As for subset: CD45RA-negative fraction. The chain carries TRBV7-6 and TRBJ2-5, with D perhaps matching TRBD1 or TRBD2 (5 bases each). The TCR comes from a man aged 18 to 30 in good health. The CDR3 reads CASSLAWGKGQETQYF. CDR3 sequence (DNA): TGTGCCAGCAGCTTAGCGTGGGGGAAGGGACAAGAGACCCAGTACTTC.